The sequence of this TCR beta chain was determined in a study of regulatory T cells in long-lasting Graves disease. Sample time point: newly diagnosed GD, antithyroid drugs for less than 3 months. The TCR library used RNA extracted from PBMCs. Regarding this clonotype: Its antigen is unknown.

The CDR3 extends over 14 amino acids. From germline, CDR1 is SEHNR and CDR2 FQNEAQ (reference sequence). Trimming shortened V by 2 bases and J by 7 bases, and 14 bases separated the two germline ends. Investigators prepared the TCR beta libraries by applying iRepertoire HTBI primers and Arm-PCR of CDR3 regions. Each CDR3 protein is one row after TCRdb ran MiXCR on the multiplex PCR reads. In the table there are some 560,000 distinct CDR3 sequences, about 15% of which are singletons. Study observations and caveats: Compared with new cases, persistent Graves' patients showed reduced TCR diversity. Favored gene segments in persistent disease were TRBV28, TRBJ1-2 and TRBJ2-5.

The same specimen was also included in a second study, on T cells in Graves' hyperthyroidism and ophthalmopathy. That source adds: An initial round of RT-PCR targeting the TCR CDR3 relied on the HTBI primer set. Most thyroid clonotypes expanded above 0.001 appeared in blood too.

This clonotype was sampled from a woman aged 35-65 years with Graves disease. This specimen consisted of peripheral blood mononuclear cells (PBMCs), obtained at new diagnosis, from a patient treated with antithyroid drugs. The chain employs TRBV7-9 and TRBJ2-5; D remains ambiguous. The CDR3: CASSLPGTSTTQYF. The CDR3 DNA is TGTGCCAGCAGCTTACCTGGCACCTCGACGACCCAGTACTTC. Together with reference TRBV7-9 and TRBJ2-5, the CDR3 gives the full variable domain: DTGVSQNPRHKITKRGQNVTFRCDPISEHNRLYWYRQTLGQGPEFLTYFQNEAQLEKSRLLSDRFSAERPKGSFSTLEIQRTEQGDSAMYLCASSLPGTSTTQYFGPGTRLLVL.